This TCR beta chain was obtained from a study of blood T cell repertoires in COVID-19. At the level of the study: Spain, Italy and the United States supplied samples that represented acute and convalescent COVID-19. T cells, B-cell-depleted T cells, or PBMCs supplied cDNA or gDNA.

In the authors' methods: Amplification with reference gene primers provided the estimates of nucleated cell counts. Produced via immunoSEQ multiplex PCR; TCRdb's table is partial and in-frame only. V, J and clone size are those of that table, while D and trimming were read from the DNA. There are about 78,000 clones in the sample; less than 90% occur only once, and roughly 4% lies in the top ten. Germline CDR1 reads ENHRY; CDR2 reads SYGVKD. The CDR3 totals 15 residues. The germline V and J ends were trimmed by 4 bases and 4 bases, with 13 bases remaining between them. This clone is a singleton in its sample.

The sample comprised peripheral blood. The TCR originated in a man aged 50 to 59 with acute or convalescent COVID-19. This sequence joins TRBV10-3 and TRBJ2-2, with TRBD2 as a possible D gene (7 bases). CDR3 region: CAISGERGGTGELFF. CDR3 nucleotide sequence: TGTGCCATCAGTGGGGAGAGGGGGGGCACCGGGGAGCTGTTTTTT.